The 20 T cell receptor beta chains reported below all come from one sample, sequenced in a study of cytomegalovirus exposure and HLA in healthy donors (dated by TCRdb to 2015 to 2018). Libraries were constructed by the immunoSEQ multiplex PCR assay. A mixture of 60 forward primers for TCR Vbeta segments and 13 reverse primers for TCR Jbeta segments was used in the multiplex PCR. TCRdb holds this immuneACCESS table with in-frame rearrangements only. Some clones are missing; in checked studies, unresolved V genes explain under half, and the rest has no known cause. The sample records roughly 98,000 clones, under 80% of which are singletons. More than 1.5% of the sample is held by the ten biggest clonotypes. Sequenced input: PBMCs. The receptor source for this set is a man aged 35 to 55 in good health and CMV-seronegative.

The CDR3 nucleotides read TGCGCCAGCAGCCGCGGAAACACTGAAGCTTTCTTT. Translating gives CASSRGNTEAFF. V usage is TRBV4-3 and J usage is TRBJ1-1; the D is unclear. CDR3 length: 12 residues. The germline gives CDR1 LGHNA, CDR2 YSLEER. V was clipped by 4 bases and J by 2 bases, with 5 bases between them.

This chain connects TRBV15 to TRBJ2-1; D is possibly TRBD1 (6 bases). This CDR3 spans 16 amino acids. The germline V gene has CDR1 LNHNV and CDR2 YYDKDF (reference sequence). V lost 0 bases and J lost 0, with 9 bases in between. CDR3 sequence reads: CATSRDTGSSYNEQFF. The CDR3 DNA follows: TGTGCCACCAGCAGAGATACAGGGAGCTCCTACAATGAGCAGTTCTTC.

The table lists this clone with a count of one. The chain recombines TRBV5-4 with TRBJ2-5, with 7 bases that match TRBD2. The closer fit of TRBJ2-7 to the DNA end suggests the J call may be wrong. Germline lookup yields CDR1 SGHNT and CDR2 YYREEE (reference sequence). This CDR3 is built from 14 residues. The CDR3 region is CATTAGVGTHEQYF. The CDR3 nucleotides read TGTGCCACCACGGCGGGGGTGGGAACACACGAGCAGTACTTC.

The chain is built from TRBV28 and TRBJ2-3; TRBD2 agrees at 7 bases. Germline assignment: CDR1 MDHEN and CDR2 SYDVKM. The CDR3 covers 14 residues. The ends lost 8 bases at V and 4 bases at J; junction bases unmatched: 9. CDR3 DNA: TGTGCCAGCGAGACCGGCGGGAGCTCAGATACGCAGTATTTT. Translated: CASETGGSSDTQYF.

The V call is TRBV20-1, the J call TRBJ2-5, with D unclear. Germline V gene sequence: CDR1 DFQATT, CDR2 SNEGSKA (reference sequence). Trimming shortened V by 2 bases and J by 7 bases, and 8 bases separated the two germline ends. CDR3 length: 11 residues. CDR3 nucleotide sequence: TGCAGTGCTAGAAAAACAATGACCCAGTACTTC. Amino acids: CSARKTMTQYF.

This clone has more than one count but fewer than ten. The chain is built from TRBV11-3 and TRBJ2-2, with D maybe TRBD1 (5 bases). CDR1 and CDR2 (germline): SGHNT, YENEEA. The CDR3 runs 12 residues. The germline V and J ends were trimmed by 6 bases and 6 bases, with 8 bases remaining between them. The CDR3 sequence: CASSQGAGELFF. CDR3 in DNA: TGTGCCAGCAGTCAAGGGGCCGGGGAGCTGTTTTTT.

This chain connects TRBV14 to TRBJ2-3; D is uncertain. Trimming removed 0 bases at V and 7 bases at J, with 8 bases between. The CDR3 covers 13 residues. CDR1 is SGHDN and CDR2 is FVKESK in the germline V gene. CDR3 sequence reads: CASSQDRTHTQYF. In nucleotides, the CDR3 is TGTGCCAGCAGCCAAGACCGTACACATACGCAGTATTTT.

This chain joins TRBV7-9 and TRBJ1-6, with 9 nucleotides matching TRBD1. Germline CDR1 and CDR2: SEHNR and FQNEAQ (reference sequence). The V and J ends lost 5 bases and 8 bases, in that order; junction bases with no gene match: 4. This CDR3 has 14 amino acids. CDR3 sequence (DNA): TGTGCCAGCAGCAATGGACAGGGGTATTCACCCCTCCACTTT. Translating it yields CASSNGQGYSPLHF.

This chain joins TRBV11-2 and TRBJ2-1; 8 nucleotides match TRBD2. This CDR3 spans 16 amino acids. Germline V CDR1 and CDR2: SGHAT, FQNNGV. The junction had 7 bases not matched to a gene; V was cut back by 6 bases and J by 0 bases. The CDR3 sequence is CASRHLSGGSYNEQFF. As DNA, the CDR3 is TGTGCCAGCAGACACCTAAGCGGGGGCTCCTACAATGAGCAGTTCTTC.

This clone was picked up a small number of times. The J gene is TRBJ1-5, the V gene TRBV7-2; the D gene is possibly TRBD1 (5 bases). Germline CDR1 reads SGHTA; CDR2 reads FQGNSA. V lost 3 bases and J lost 0, with 12 bases in between. The CDR3 has 16 amino acids. CDR3 sequence: CASSFLKGNSNQPQHF. The DNA of the CDR3 is TGTGCCAGCAGCTTCCTAAAGGGGAATAGCAATCAGCCCCAGCATTTT.

The chain has TRBV4-1 and TRBJ1-1; tentative D call: TRBD1 (5 bases). This CDR3 has 15 amino acids. CDR1 and CDR2 from the germline V gene are MGHRA and YSYEKL. Trimming shortened V by 1 base and J by 2 bases, and 11 bases separated the two germline ends. This chain's CDR3 is CASSQVGRTNTEAFF. In nucleotides, the CDR3 is TGCGCCAGCAGCCAAGTAGGACGGACAAACACTGAAGCTTTCTTT.

The gene calls are TRBV9 and TRBJ2-7; 9 nucleotides match TRBD1. CDR3 length: 16 amino acids. The V segment lost 4 bases and the J segment 0 bases; nucleotides outside the gene matches: 8. In germline, CDR1 is SGDLS, CDR2 YYNGEE. CDR3 region: CASSKGQGQLSYEQYF. DNA of the CDR3: TGTGCCAGCAGCAAAGGACAGGGGCAACTCTCCTACGAGCAGTACTTC.

The CDR3 protein is CASSAGGMDDYGYTF. Here the CDR3 DNA reads TGTGCCAGCAGCGCGGGGGGGATGGATGACTATGGCTACACCTTC. The chain joins TRBV5-4 to TRBJ1-2; D may be TRBD1 (5 bases). CDR1 is SGHNT and CDR2 is YYREEE in the germline V gene (reference sequence). The V and J ends lost 4 bases and 3 bases respectively, with 16 bases between them. The CDR3 is 15 amino acids.

The rearrangement links TRBV6-6 to TRBJ1-1; D uncertain. V was clipped by 0 bases and J by 1 base, with 9 bases between them. Germline assignment: CDR1 MNHNY and CDR2 SVGAGI (reference sequence). CDR3 length equals 15 residues. CDR3 amino acids: CASSYSRAANTEAFF. CDR3 in DNA: TGTGCCAGCAGTTACTCGAGGGCAGCGAACACTGAAGCTTTCTTT.

V is TRBV29-1 and J is TRBJ1-1; D not certain. V was trimmed by 5 bases and J by 1 base, leaving 8 bases between them. The length of the CDR3 is 12 residues. Germline V CDR1 and CDR2: SQVTM, ANQGSEA. CDR3 sequence reads: CSVSWPNTEAFF. For the CDR3, the DNA is TGCAGCGTTTCTTGGCCGAACACTGAAGCTTTCTTT.

V usage is TRBV4-1 and J usage is TRBJ1-2, with TRBD1 identical over 8 bases. CDR1 and CDR2 from the germline V gene are MGHRA and YSYEKL. The CDR3 runs to 16 residues. The trim removed 1 base at V and 5 bases at J, leaving 9 bases unmatched. The CDR3, as DNA: TGCGCCAGCAGCCAAGGGACAGGGATTGGATCATATGGCTACACCTTC. Its translation is CASSQGTGIGSYGYTF.

V and J are TRBV4-2 and TRBJ2-2; 12 bases agree with TRBD2. The CDR3 spans 17 residues. V lost 1 base to trimming and J lost 3 bases; unmatched junction nucleotides: 3. Germline lookup yields CDR1 LGHNA and CDR2 YNFKEQ. The CDR3 is CASSQGLAGAYTGELFF. CDR3 sequence (DNA): TGTGCCAGCAGCCAAGGACTAGCGGGGGCCTACACCGGGGAGCTGTTTTTT.

The rearrangement joins TRBV6-1 to TRBJ2-5, with D maybe TRBD1 (5 bases). This CDR3 has 13 residues. V was pared by 4 bases and J by 2 bases, with 8 bases between. Germline V gives CDR1 MNHNS, CDR2 SASEGT. The CDR3 coding sequence is TGTGCCAGCAGTGGCCAGGGACAAGAGACCCAGTACTTC. Protein product: CASSGQGQETQYF.

This clone was found once. The chain joins TRBV7-2 to TRBJ2-1; D gene uncertain. Germline loops: CDR1 SGHTA, CDR2 FQGNSA. CDR3 length equals 13 residues. V was trimmed by 5 bases and J by 0 bases, leaving 5 bases between them. In DNA form, the CDR3 reads TGTGCCAGCAGCACCGGCTCCTACAATGAGCAGTTCTTC. This codes for CASSTGSYNEQFF.

This clone showed up just a few times. The V and J genes are TRBV28 and TRBJ1-5; 7 bases fit TRBD1. The CDR3 sequence is 17 residues long. J lost 6 bases, V lost 4 bases, and 15 bases had no gene match. Germline V gene data show CDR1 as MDHEN and CDR2 as SYDVKM. The CDR3 DNA sequence: TGTGCCAGCAGTTACACGGTGGGAGCCCGGGACAGTCAGCCCCAGCATTTT. Translating it yields CASSYTVGARDSQPQHF.